This is a list of T cell receptor beta chains from one sample in a study of blood T cell repertoires in COVID-19. Libraries were prepared by immunoSEQ multiplex PCR; TCRdb keeps only in-frame clonotypes and omits some of them. The sample shows about 210,000 clones, 88% of them seen only once. Sample: peripheral blood. The receptors were sampled from a man in his 70s with acute or convalescent COVID-19. The CDR3 runs from the conserved cysteine through the conserved F or W. D genes are given only for firm matches. A row's size may be missing; if present it is once, few, many or a size class.

TRBJ2-7 | TRBV2 | TRBD1 | NA | CASSMTGNEQYF | TGTGCCAGCAGTATGACAGGGAACGAGCAGTACTTC
TRBJ2-1 | TRBV6-5 | NA | NA | CASSYGTPSYNEQFF | TGTGCCAGCAGTTACGGGACACCAAGCTACAATGAGCAGTTCTTC
TRBJ2-3 | TRBV9 | TRBD1 | NA | CASSQNRGTTDTQYF | TGTGCCAGCAGTCAAAACAGGGGAACCACAGATACGCAGTATTTT
TRBJ2-2 | TRBV18 | NA | NA | CASSPPNPPLSGELFF | TGTGCCAGCTCACCACCGAACCCCCCACTATCCGGGGAGCTGTTTTTT
TRBJ2-1 | TRBV30 | TRBD1 | NA | CAWTRTGNEQFF | TGTGCCTGGACCCGGACAGGGAATGAGCAGTTCTTC
TRBJ2-1 | TRBV2 | TRBD2 | NA | CASSQMTSGRGNEQFF | TGTGCCAGCAGTCAAATGACTAGCGGGAGAGGCAATGAGCAGTTCTTC
TRBJ1-1 | TRBV19 | TRBD1 | once | CATSPGGFGGAFF | TGTGCCACCTCCCCAGGGGGATTCGGTGGAGCTTTCTTT
TRBJ2-1 | TRBV21-1 | NA | NA | CASSKMGHLTASGTGYSYNEQFF | TGTGCCAGCAGCAAAATGGGCCATCTTACAGCCTCCGGGACAGGATATTCCTACAATGAGCAGTTCTTC
TRBJ2-2 | TRBV12-3/TRBV12-4 | TRBD1 | NA | CASSPGTAGELFF | TGTGCCAGCAGTCCCGGGACAGCCGGGGAGCTGTTTTTT
TRBJ2-7 | TRBV5-6 | TRBD2 | NA | CASSLAGTSGPSYEQYF | TGTGCCAGCAGCTTGGCCGGGACTAGCGGCCCATCCTACGAGCAGTACTTC
TRBJ1-2 | TRBV24-1 | NA | NA | CATSDTSGRRGYTF | TGTGCCACCAGTGATACTTCTGGTCGCCGCGGCTACACCTTC
TRBJ2-2 | TRBV11-3 | TRBD1 | NA | CASSYQQGAGGELFF | TGTGCCAGCAGCTACCAACAGGGGGCTGGCGGGGAGCTGTTTTTT
TRBJ1-1 | TRBV7-2 | NA | NA | CASSLGLGAWTEAFF | TGTGCCAGCAGCTTAGGTCTGGGGGCATGGACTGAAGCTTTCTTT
TRBJ2-1 | TRBV19 | TRBD2 | once | CASSISGSSYNEQFF | TGTGCCAGTAGTATAAGCGGGAGCTCCTACAATGAGCAGTTCTTC
TRBJ2-2 | TRBV7-8 | NA | NA | CASTLDYSGELFF | TGTGCCAGCACCTTGGACTATTCCGGGGAGCTGTTTTTT
TRBJ2-1 | TRBV7-9 | TRBD1 | NA | CASSLIGGGYNEQFF | TGTGCCAGCAGCTTAATAGGGGGCGGCTACAATGAGCAGTTCTTC
TRBJ1-4 | TRBV29-1 | NA | NA | CSVTGGGNEKLFF | TGCAGCGTTACGGGTGGCGGTAATGAAAAACTGTTTTTT
TRBJ1-1 | TRBV15 | NA | once | CAAADLGQKAFF | TGTGCCGCTGCCGACCTGGGCCAGAAAGCTTTCTTT
TRBJ1-4 | TRBV3-1/TRBV3-2 | NA | NA | CASSQNVGGLSGEKLFF | TGTGCCAGCAGCCAAAACGTTGGGGGGTTGAGTGGTGAAAAACTGTTTTTT
TRBJ1-1 | TRBV12-3/TRBV12-4 | NA | NA | CASSPEWNTEAFF | TGTGCCAGCAGCCCCGAGTGGAACACTGAAGCTTTCTTT
TRBJ1-6 | TRBV6-2/TRBV6-3 | NA | NA | CASSLRDKAVSPLHF | TGTGCCAGCAGTCTCCGGGACAAGGCTGTTTCACCCCTCCACTTT
TRBJ2-5 | TRBV5-8 | TRBD1 | NA | CASSLGQGMTQYF | TGTGCCAGCAGCTTAGGACAGGGGATGACCCAGTACTTC
TRBJ1-1 | TRBV6-5 | NA | NA | CASSYSWGQNTEAFF | TGTGCCAGCAGTTACTCTTGGGGGCAGAACACTGAAGCTTTCTTT
TRBJ2-7 | TRBV5-8 | NA | NA | CASSFGTMAREQYF | TGTGCCAGCAGCTTCGGGACAATGGCTAGAGAGCAGTACTTC
TRBJ2-7 | TRBV4-2 | TRBD1 | NA | CASSHAGTDFYEQYF | TGTGCCAGCAGCCATGCCGGGACAGACTTCTACGAGCAGTACTTC
TRBJ2-3 | TRBV5-1 | TRBD2 | NA | CASSLQSGSITDTQYF | TGCGCCAGCAGCTTACAAAGCGGGAGTATAACAGATACGCAGTATTTT
TRBJ1-5 | TRBV2 | TRBD1 | NA | CASSQGDRDQPQHF | TGTGCCAGCAGTCAGGGGGATCGAGATCAGCCCCAGCATTTT
TRBJ1-2 | TRBV27 | TRBD1 | NA | CASSLKGQGASYGGYTF | TGTGCCAGCAGTTTAAAGGGACAGGGGGCTTCGTATGGAGGCTACACCTTC
TRBJ2-5 | TRBV5-4 | TRBD2 | NA | CASYRGTSQETQYF | TGTGCCAGCTACCGTGGGACTAGCCAAGAGACCCAGTACTTC
TRBJ1-2 | TRBV19 | TRBD1 | NA | CASSIRTGSTNYGYTF | TGTGCCAGTAGTATCCGGACAGGTAGCACTAACTATGGCTACACCTTC
TRBJ2-5 | TRBV12-5 | NA | once | CASASSPAEEETQYF | TGTGCTAGCGCCTCGTCTCCCGCGGAAGAAGAGACCCAGTACTTC
TRBJ2-1 | TRBV15 | TRBD2 | NA | CATRSRRGDSYNEQFF | TGTGCCACCAGGTCGAGGCGGGGGGACTCCTACAATGAGCAGTTCTTC
TRBJ2-1 | TRBV7-2 | NA | once | CASSSELRSYNEQFF | TGTGCCAGCAGCTCGGAGCTGAGATCCTACAATGAGCAGTTCTTC
TRBJ2-3 | TRBV2 | TRBD2 | NA | CASSPTGTSLSDTQYF | TGTGCCAGCAGTCCGACCGGGACTAGCCTTTCTGATACGCAGTATTTT
TRBJ2-1 | TRBV29-1 | NA | NA | CSVRLGLIDNEQFF | TGCAGCGTTCGCCTGGGGCTCATTGACAATGAGCAGTTCTTC
TRBJ2-2 | TRBV11-1 | NA | NA | CASSLNRATGELFF | TGTGCCAGCAGCTTAAACAGAGCCACCGGGGAGCTGTTTTTT
TRBJ2-1 | TRBV7-2 | NA | once | CASSRKVSTPPGEQFF | TGTGCCAGCAGCCGGAAAGTGTCCACCCCCCCAGGTGAGCAGTTCTTC
TRBJ1-3 | TRBV29-1 | NA | NA | CSVVKGGNTIYF | TGCAGCGTCGTCAAGGGGGGAAACACCATATATTTT
TRBJ2-2 | TRBV7-2 | NA | NA | CASSLYGELFF | TGTGCCAGCAGCTTATACGGGGAGCTGTTTTTT
TRBJ2-1 | TRBV29-1 | TRBD2 | NA | CSAGLAGGSEQFF | TGCAGCGCCGGACTAGCGGGAGGGAGTGAGCAGTTCTTC
TRBJ2-3 | TRBV5-1 | NA | NA | CASSLGQGWGTDTQYF | TGCGCCAGCAGCTTGGGGCAGGGCTGGGGCACAGATACGCAGTATTTT
TRBJ1-1 | TRBV19 | NA | NA | CASNHLGATEAFF | TGTGCCAGTAACCATTTAGGGGCGACTGAAGCTTTCTTT
TRBJ2-4 | TRBV2 | TRBD2 | NA | CASSLSGVAKNIQYF | TGTGCCAGCAGTCTCAGCGGGGTAGCCAAAAACATTCAGTACTTC
TRBJ2-1 | TRBV3-1/TRBV3-2 | NA | NA | CASSQGVAVSYEQFF | TGTGCCAGCAGCCAAGGGGTAGCGGTATCGTATGAGCAGTTCTTC
TRBJ1-1 | TRBV10-3 | TRBD1 | NA | CAIKGGSEAFF | TGTGCCATCAAAGGGGGCTCTGAAGCTTTCTTT
TRBJ1-1 | TRBV6-1 | NA | once | CASSDRVNSGAFF | TGTGCCAGCAGTGACCGGGTTAACAGCGGGGCTTTCTTT
TRBJ2-1 | TRBV5-1 | TRBD2 | NA | CASSLRLAGGNEQFF | TGCGCCAGCAGCTTGAGGCTAGCGGGAGGGAATGAGCAGTTCTTC